This is a list of T cell receptor gamma chains from one sample in a study of gamma-delta chains in newborns, infants, children. TCRdb applied CATT to the reads for clone calling. The table records 2,000 to 2,500 gamma-chain clones, 25% to 30% of them present only once. Sequenced input: blood. All receptors come from a child who was a newborn, infant or young child, either healthy, febrile or measles-vaccinated (not recorded which). CDR3s include the opening cysteine and the closing phenylalanine or tryptophan. Only part of the rows carry a size: once, few, many, or a class if the clone is expanded.

j_gene | v_gene | abundance | CDR3nt | CDR3aa
TRGJ1/TRGJ2 | TRGV3 | . | TGTGCCACCTGGGACAGGCCTACTTATTATAAGAAACTCTTT | CATWDRPTYYKKLF
TRGJP | TRGV9 | . | TGTGCCTTGTGGGAGGCTGAGTTGGGCAAAAAAATCAAGGTATTT | CALWEAELGKKIKVF
TRGJP1 | TRGV8 | . | TGTGCCACCTGGGATAAAACCACTGGTTGGTTCAAGATTTTT | CATWDKTTGWFKIF
TRGJ1/TRGJ2 | TRGV9 | . | TGTGCCTTGTGGGAGGTGCAAGGGGTTTATTATAAGAAACTCTTT | CALWEVQGVYYKKLF
TRGJ1/TRGJ2 | TRGV2 | . | TGTGCCACCTGGGACGGGGTTGGCTATAAGAAACTCTTT | CATWDGVGYKKLF
TRGJ1/TRGJ2 | TRGV9 | . | TGTGCCTTGTGGGAGGCGCAAAGACATTATAAGAAACTCTTT | CALWEAQRHYKKLF
TRGJP | TRGV9 | few | TGTGCCTTGTGGGAGGTTATTGAGTTGGGCAAAAAAATCAAGGTATTT | CALWEVIELGKKIKVF
TRGJP | TRGV9 | large | TGTGCCTTGTGGGAGCCTCAAGAGTTGGGCAAAAAAATCAAGGTATTT | CALWEPQELGKKIKVF
TRGJ1/TRGJ2 | TRGV5 | . | TGTGCCACCTGGGACAGGCCCCGTTATTATAAGGAACTCTTT | CATWDRPRYYKELF
TRGJ1/TRGJ2 | TRGV2 | . | TGTGCCACCTGGGACGGGCCAGGGAAACTCTTT | CATWDGPGKLF
TRGJP1 | TRGV2 | . | TGTGCCACCTGGGACGCATTCTTTCACTGGGGGTTCAAGATATTT | CATWDAFFHWGFKIF
TRGJP | TRGV9 | . | TGTGCCTTGTGGGAGTTTCTCACAGCCAGAAACTCCGAGTTGGGCAAAAAAATCAAGGTATTT | CALWEFLTARNSELGKKIKVF
TRGJ1/TRGJ2 | TRGV5 | few | TGTGCCACCTGGGACAGTCCTCTGAATTATTATAAGAAACTCTTT | CATWDSPLNYYKKLF
TRGJP | TRGV9 | . | TGTGCCTTGTGGGAGATTATTGAGTTGGGCAAAAAAATCAAGGTATTT | CALWEIIELGKKIKVF
TRGJP | TRGV9 | medium-sized | TGTGCCTTGTGGGAGGTGCAGGGGGAGTTGGGCAAAAAAATCAAGGTATTT | CALWEVQGELGKKIKVF
TRGJ1/TRGJ2 | TRGV8 | . | TGTGCCACCTGGGATAAAATGTACTATTATAAGAAACTCTTT | CATWDKMYYYKKLF
TRGJ1/TRGJ2 | TRGV4 | . | TGTGCCACCTGGGATCACCGAGATTATTATAAGAAACTCTTT | CATWDHRDYYKKLF
TRGJ1/TRGJ2 | TRGV2 | . | TGTGCCACCTGGGACGGGCCTTATAAGAAACTCTTT | CATWDGPYKKLF
TRGJ1/TRGJ2 | TRGV9 | . | TGTGCCTTGTGGGAGAATTATTATAAGAAACTCTTT | CALWENYYKKLF
TRGJ1/TRGJ2 | TRGV3 | once | TGTGCCACCTGGGACAGGCCCATAGATAAGAAACTCTTT | CATWDRPIDKKLF
TRGJP | TRGV9 | . | TGTGCCTTGTGGGAGGTGCCCCCACAAGAGTTGGGCAAAAAAATCAAGGTATTT | CALWEVPPQELGKKIKVF
TRGJ1/TRGJ2 | TRGV9 | few | TGTGCCTTGTGGGAGTTGTTGAAACTCTTT | CALWELLKLF
TRGJP | TRGV9 | . | TGTGCCTTGTGGGAGTCCAGGGGGGAGTTGGGCAAAAAAATCAAGGTATTT | CALWESRGELGKKIKVF
TRGJP | TRGV9 | . | TGTGCCTTATGGGAGGTGCACTTTCAAGAGTTGGGCAAAAAAATCAAGGTATTT | CALWEVHFQELGKKIKVF
TRGJP | TRGV9 | . | TGTGCCTTGTGGGAGGTGCTGCGGGAGTTGGGCAAAAAAATCAAGGTATTT | CALWEVLRELGKKIKVF
TRGJ1/TRGJ2 | TRGV2 | . | TGTGCCACCTGGGACGAGGATTCGAATTATTATAAGAAACTCTTT | CATWDEDSNYYKKLF
TRGJP | TRGV9 | medium-sized | TGTGCCTTGTGGGAGGTGATGGGCAAAAAAATCAAGGTATTT | CALWEVMGKKIKVF
TRGJP | TRGV9 | . | TGTGCCTTGTGGGAGGCTCCGCAAGAGTTGGGCAAAAAAATCAAGGTATTT | CALWEAPQELGKKIKVF
TRGJ1/TRGJ2 | TRGV3 | . | TGTGCCACCTGGGATATTCGTAAGAAACTCTTT | CATWDIRKKLF
TRGJP | TRGV9 | . | TGCGCCTTGTGGGAGGTGTATCGAGAGTTGGGCAAAAAAATCAAGGTATTT | CALWEVYRELGKKIKVF
TRGJ1/TRGJ2 | TRGV2 | . | TGTGCCACCCGGGACGCGGATAAGAAACTCTTT | CATRDADKKLF
TRGJ1/TRGJ2 | TRGV2 | . | TGTGCCACCTGGGACGGGCGTTATAAGAAACTCTTT | CATWDGRYKKLF
TRGJ1/TRGJ2 | TRGV4 | . | TGTGCCACCTGGGAAAAGAAACTCTTT | CATWEKKLF
TRGJP | TRGV9 | few | TGTGCCTTGTGGGAGGTCGGGAGGACTTTGTTGGGCAAAAAAATCAAGGTATTT | CALWEVGRTLLGKKIKVF
TRGJP | TRGV9 | . | TGTGCCTTGTGGGAGGTGCATGGGCAAGAGTTGGGCAAAAAAATCAAGGTATTT | CALWEVHGQELGKKIKVF
TRGJP | TRGV9 | large | TGTGCCTTGTGGGAGGAGGAGTTGGGCAAAAAAATCAAGGTATTT | CALWEEELGKKIKVF
TRGJP | TRGV9 | . | TGTGCCTTGTGGGAGGCCGTCCAAGAGTTGGGCAAAAAAATCAAGGTATTT | CALWEAVQELGKKIKVF
TRGJ1/TRGJ2 | TRGV3 | few | TGTGCCACCTGGGACAGGCGGTATAAGAAACTCTTT | CATWDRRYKKLF
TRGJP | TRGV9 | few | TGTGCCTTGTGGGAGGTGATAAAGGGACAAGAGTTGGGCAAAAAAATCAAGGTATTT | CALWEVIKGQELGKKIKVF
TRGJP | TRGV9 | . | TGTGCCTTGTGGGAGGTGCACGGCATTTCAGAGTTGGGCAAAAAAATCAAGGTATTT | CALWEVHGISELGKKIKVF
TRGJP | TRGV9 | few | TGTGCCTTGTGGGAGGTGCCAATGGAGTTGGGCAAAAAAATCAAGGTATTT | CALWEVPMELGKKIKVF
TRGJ1/TRGJ2 | TRGV2 | . | TGTGCCACCGGGGACGGGTACAGGAAACTCTTT | CATGDGYRKLF
TRGJP | TRGV9 | once | TGTGCCTTGTGGGAGGTGCGTCGTGAAGAGTTGGGCAAAAAGATCAAGGTATTT | CALWEVRREELGKKIKVF
TRGJP | TRGV9 | few | TGTGCCTTGTGGGATGTAGGAGAGTTGGGCAAAAAAATCAAGGTATTT | CALWDVGELGKKIKVF
TRGJP | TRGV9 | . | TGCGCCTTGTGGGAGGTGCAAAATTTACAAGAGTTGGGCAAAAAAATCAAGGTATTT | CALWEVQNLQELGKKIKVF
TRGJP | TRGV9 | . | TGTGCCTTCCAGCAAGAGTTGGGCAAAAAAATCAAGGTATTT | CAFQQELGKKIKVF
TRGJ1/TRGJ2 | TRGV2 | . | TGCGCCACCTGGGACGGGACGAATTATTATAAGAAACTCTTT | CATWDGTNYYKKLF
TRGJP | TRGV9 | large | TGTGCCTTGTGGGAAGAGTTGGGCAAAAAAATCAAGGTATTT | CALWEELGKKIKVF
TRGJP2 | TRGV9 | few | TGTGCCTTGTGGGAGTCCCTTAGTAGTGATTGGATCAAGACGTTT | CALWESLSSDWIKTF
TRGJP | TRGV9 | few | TGTGCCTTGTGGGAGGTCCTGCAAGAGTTGGGCAAAAAAATCAAGGTATTT | CALWEVLQELGKKIKVF
TRGJP | TRGV9 | large | TGTGCCTTGTGGGAGGACCAAGAGTTGGGCAAAAAAATCAAGGTATTT | CALWEDQELGKKIKVF
TRGJ1/TRGJ2 | TRGV3 | . | TGTGCCACCTGGGACGGGCACCCTTATTATTATAAGAAACTCTTT | CATWDGHPYYYKKLF
TRGJP1 | TRGV8 | few | TGTGCCACCTATTGGTTCAAGATATTT | CATYWFKIF
TRGJP | TRGV9 | few | TGTGCCTTGTGGGAGGCGTTCACGGAGTTGGGCAAAAAAATCAAGGTATTT | CALWEAFTELGKKIKVF
TRGJP2 | TRGV4 | . | TGTGCCACCTGGGATGGGCCCCATGATTGGATCAAGACGTTT | CATWDGPHDWIKTF